The sequence of this T cell receptor (beta chain) was determined in a study of chemoradiotherapy in HPV16-positive cancers. As concerns this clone: No antigen is known for it.

Repeated repertoire sampling spanned the course of chemoradiotherapy. Trimming left V 4 bases short and J 5 bases short, with 8 bases between. This CDR3 region has 11 residues. Germline values: CDR1 DFQATT, CDR2 SNEGSKA (reference sequence). Study-level points and caveats: HPV-responsive T-cell expansion during chemoradiotherapy was linked to improved recurrence-free survival in HPV16-positive patients.

Sequencing was performed with immunoSEQ multiplex PCR; in TCRdb, only in-frame clones are kept and a portion is missing. Here the sample spans 9,500 to 15,000 clones, approximately 85% being singletons. The receptor comes from a human donor with HPV-associated anogenital cancer. Sampling was carried out from a patient who underwent chemoradiotherapy. The rearrangement joins TRBV20-1 to TRBJ2-5, with D perhaps TRBD1 (5 bases). The CDR3 sequence is CSAMAGETQYF. The CDR3, as DNA: TGCAGTGCTATGGCAGGGGAGACCCAGTACTTC.